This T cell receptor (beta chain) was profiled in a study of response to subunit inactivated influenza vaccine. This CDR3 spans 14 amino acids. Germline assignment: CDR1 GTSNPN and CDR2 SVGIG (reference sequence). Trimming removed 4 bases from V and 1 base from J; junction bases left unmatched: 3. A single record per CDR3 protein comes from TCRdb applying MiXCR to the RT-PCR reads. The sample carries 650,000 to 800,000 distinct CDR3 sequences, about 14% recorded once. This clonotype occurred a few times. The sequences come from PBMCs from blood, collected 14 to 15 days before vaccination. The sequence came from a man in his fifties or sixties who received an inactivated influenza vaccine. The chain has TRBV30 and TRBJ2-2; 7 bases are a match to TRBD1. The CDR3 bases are TGTGCCTGGACGAGGACAGGGAACACCGGGGAGCTGTTTTTT. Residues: CAWTRTGNTGELFF.